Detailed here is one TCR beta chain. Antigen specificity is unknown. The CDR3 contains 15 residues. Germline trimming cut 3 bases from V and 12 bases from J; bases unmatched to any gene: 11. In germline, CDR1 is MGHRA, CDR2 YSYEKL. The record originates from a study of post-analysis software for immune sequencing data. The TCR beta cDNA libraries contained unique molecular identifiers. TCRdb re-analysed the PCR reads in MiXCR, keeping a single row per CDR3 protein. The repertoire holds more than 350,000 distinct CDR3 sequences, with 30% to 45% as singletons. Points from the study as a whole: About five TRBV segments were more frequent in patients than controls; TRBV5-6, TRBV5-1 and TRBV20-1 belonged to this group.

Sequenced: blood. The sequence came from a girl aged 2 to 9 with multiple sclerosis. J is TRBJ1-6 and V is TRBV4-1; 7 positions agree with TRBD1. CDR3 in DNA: TGCGCCAGCAGCCAGGGGACAGTGGACGAGGGACCCCTCCACTTT. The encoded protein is CASSQGTVDEGPLHF.